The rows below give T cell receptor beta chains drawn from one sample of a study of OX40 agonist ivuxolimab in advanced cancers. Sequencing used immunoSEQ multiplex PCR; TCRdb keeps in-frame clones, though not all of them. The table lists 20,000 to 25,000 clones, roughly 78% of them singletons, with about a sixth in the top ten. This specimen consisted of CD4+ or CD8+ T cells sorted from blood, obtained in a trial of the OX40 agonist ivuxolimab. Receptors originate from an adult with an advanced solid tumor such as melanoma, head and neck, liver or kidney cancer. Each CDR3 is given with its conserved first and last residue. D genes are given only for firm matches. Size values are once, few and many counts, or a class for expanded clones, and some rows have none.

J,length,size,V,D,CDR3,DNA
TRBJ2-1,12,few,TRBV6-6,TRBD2,CASRDGGSRQFF,TGTGCCAGCAGAGACGGGGGGAGTCGGCAGTTCTTC
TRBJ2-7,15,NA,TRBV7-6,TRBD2,CASSPLAGVSYEQYF,TGTGCCAGCAGCCCCTTAGCGGGAGTAAGCTACGAGCAGTACTTC
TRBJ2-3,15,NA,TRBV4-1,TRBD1,CASSRDRFGVDTQYF,TGCGCCAGCAGCCGGGACAGGTTTGGGGTGGATACGCAGTATTTT
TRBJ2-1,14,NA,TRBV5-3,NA,CASSHPGTPNEQFF,TGTGCCAGCAGCCATCCAGGGACCCCCAATGAGCAGTTCTTC
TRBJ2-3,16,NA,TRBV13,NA,CASSPPRGRGTDTQYF,TGTGCCAGCAGCCCCCCCCGGGGGCGAGGCACAGATACGCAGTATTTT
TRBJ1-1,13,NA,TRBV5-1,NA,CASSLGRNTEAFF,TGCGCCAGCAGTTTAGGGAGGAACACTGAAGCTTTCTTT
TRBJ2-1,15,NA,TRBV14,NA,CASSQPPSSYNEQFF,TGTGCCAGCAGCCAACCCCCGAGCTCCTACAATGAGCAGTTCTTC
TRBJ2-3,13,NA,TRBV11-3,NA,CASSLERTDTQYF,TGTGCCAGCAGCTTAGAGCGGACAGATACGCAGTATTTT
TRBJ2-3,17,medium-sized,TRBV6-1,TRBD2,CASSEWAGVDSTDTQYF,TGTGCCAGCAGTGAATGGGCGGGAGTAGATAGCACAGATACGCAGTATTTT
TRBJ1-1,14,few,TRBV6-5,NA,CASRLSAANTEAFF,TGTGCCAGCAGGCTCTCTGCGGCGAACACTGAAGCTTTCTTT
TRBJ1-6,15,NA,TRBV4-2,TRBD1,CASSQDRGYNSPLHF,TGTGCCAGCAGCCAGGACAGGGGTTACAATTCACCCCTCCACTTT
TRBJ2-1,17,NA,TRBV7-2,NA,CASSPMFSARWMNEQFF,TGTGCCAGCAGCCCAATGTTTTCAGCGAGGTGGATGAATGAGCAGTTCTTC
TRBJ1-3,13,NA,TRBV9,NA,CASSVGSGNTIYF,TGTGCCAGCAGCGTAGGATCTGGAAACACCATATATTTT
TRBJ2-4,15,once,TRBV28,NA,CASSLAQGSKNIQYF,TGTGCCAGCAGTTTAGCGCAGGGGTCCAAAAACATTCAGTACTTC
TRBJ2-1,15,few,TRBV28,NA,CASSPPGSVYNEQFF,TGTGCCAGCAGCCCCCCAGGGTCGGTTTACAATGAGCAGTTCTTC
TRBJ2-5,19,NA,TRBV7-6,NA,CASSLVSGIDSLNQETQYF,TGTGCCAGCAGCTTAGTTAGTGGGATAGACAGTCTCAACCAAGAGACCCAGTACTTC
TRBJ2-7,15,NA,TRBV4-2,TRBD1,CASSVLWTGGEEQYF,TGTGCCAGCAGCGTCTTGTGGACAGGGGGGGAGGAGCAGTACTTC
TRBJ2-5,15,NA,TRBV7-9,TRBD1,CASSYFGQGQETQYF,TGTGCCAGCAGCTATTTCGGACAGGGACAAGAGACCCAGTACTTC
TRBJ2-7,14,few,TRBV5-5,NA,CASSLEPTRYEQYF,TGTGCCAGCAGCTTGGAGCCGACCCGCTACGAGCAGTACTTC
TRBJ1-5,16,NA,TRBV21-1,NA,CASSKGMGSPQEPQHF,TGTGCCAGCAGCAAAGGGATGGGGTCGCCCCAGGAGCCCCAGCATTTT
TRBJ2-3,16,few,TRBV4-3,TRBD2,CASSRASGRAVDTQYF,TGCGCCAGCAGCCGGGCTAGCGGGAGGGCTGTAGATACGCAGTATTTT
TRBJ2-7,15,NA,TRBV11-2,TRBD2,CASSFDVAGVYEQYF,TGTGCCAGCAGCTTCGACGTAGCGGGAGTTTACGAGCAGTACTTC